Sequencing of this TCR beta chain was carried out in a study of T-cell reconstitution after alpha-beta-depleted transplantation in children. A few counts support this clonotype. Unique molecular identifiers were used in preparing the TCRbeta library. TCRdb reprocessed the PCR reads with MiXCR, giving one entry per CDR3 protein. Of approximately 1,000,000 distinct CDR3 sequences listed, roughly 31% are singletons. CDR3 size: 17 residues. The ends lost 6 bases at V and 0 bases at J; junction bases unmatched: 7. Germline V gene data show CDR1 as SGHTA and CDR2 as FQGTGA. V is TRBV7-3 and J is TRBJ2-5, with 13 bases matching TRBD2. The sequenced sample was PBMCs, mostly from graft donor cells, obtained 360 days after TCRalphabeta/CD19-depleted stem cell transplant. This receptor was taken from a boy less than two years old who had a stem cell transplant for SCID, so the T cells may come from the graft donor. The CDR3 region is CASSWTSGGPYQETQYF. The CDR3 nucleotides are TGTGCCAGCAGTTGGACTAGCGGGGGACCGTACCAAGAGACCCAGTACTTC.